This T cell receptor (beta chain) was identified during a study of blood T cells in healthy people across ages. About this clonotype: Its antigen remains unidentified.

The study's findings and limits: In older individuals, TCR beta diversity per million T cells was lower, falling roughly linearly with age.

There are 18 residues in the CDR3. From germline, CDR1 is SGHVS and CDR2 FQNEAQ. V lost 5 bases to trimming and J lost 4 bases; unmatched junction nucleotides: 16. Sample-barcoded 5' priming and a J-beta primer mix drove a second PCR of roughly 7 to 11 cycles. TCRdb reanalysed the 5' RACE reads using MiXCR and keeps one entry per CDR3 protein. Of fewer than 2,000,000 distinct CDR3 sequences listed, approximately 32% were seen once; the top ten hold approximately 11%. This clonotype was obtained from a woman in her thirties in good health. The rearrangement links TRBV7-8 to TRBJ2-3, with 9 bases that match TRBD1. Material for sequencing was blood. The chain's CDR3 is CASSRDRVDRGNPDTQYF. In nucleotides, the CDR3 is TGTGCCAGCAGCCGGGACAGGGTGGACAGAGGGAATCCAGATACGCAGTATTTT.